One and the same sample provided the 3 T cell receptor beta chains below, sequenced in a study of blood T cell repertoires in COVID-19. The table came from immunoSEQ multiplex PCR; TCRdb's copy has only in-frame clones and leaves some out. The sample holds some 120,000 clones, almost 85% seen once. The material sequenced was peripheral blood. The receptors here all came from a woman aged 25 to 39 who had recovered from COVID-19.

This clone was picked up one time. The chain has TRBV9 and TRBJ1-2; D is perhaps TRBD1 (6 bases). The CDR3 has 14 residues. CDR1 and CDR2 from the germline V gene are SGDLS and YYNGEE. V was pared by 5 bases and J by 4 bases, with 15 bases between. The CDR3 protein is CASSRTAQTYGYTF. The CDR3 DNA reads TGTGCCAGCAGTAGGACAGCACAAACCTATGGCTACACCTTC. The full variable domain, completed using reference TRBV9 and TRBJ1-2, is DSGVTQTPKHLITATGQRVTLRCSPRSGDLSVYWYQQSLDQGLQFLIQYYNGEERAKGNILERFSAQQFPDLHSELNLSSLELGDSALYFCASSRTAQTYGYTFGSGTRLTVV.

The rearrangement joins TRBV19 to TRBJ1-3, with D unclear. Germline V gives CDR1 LNHDA, CDR2 SQIVND (reference sequence). This CDR3 is 12 amino acids long. V was trimmed by 9 bases and J by 7 bases, leaving 13 bases between them. CDR3 amino acids: CASNQRRNTIYF. The CDR3 coding sequence is TGTGCCAGCAATCAGCGGCGGAACACCATATATTTT.

The V and J genes are TRBV24-1 and TRBJ1-2; 7 bases line up with TRBD1. The CDR3 runs 15 residues. Germline values: CDR1 KGHDR, CDR2 SFDVKD. V lost 1 base, J lost 5 bases, and 6 bases stayed unmatched. The CDR3 reads CATSDFWDRCYGYTF. CDR3 nucleotides: TGTGCCACCAGTGATTTCTGGGACAGATGTTATGGCTACACCTTC.